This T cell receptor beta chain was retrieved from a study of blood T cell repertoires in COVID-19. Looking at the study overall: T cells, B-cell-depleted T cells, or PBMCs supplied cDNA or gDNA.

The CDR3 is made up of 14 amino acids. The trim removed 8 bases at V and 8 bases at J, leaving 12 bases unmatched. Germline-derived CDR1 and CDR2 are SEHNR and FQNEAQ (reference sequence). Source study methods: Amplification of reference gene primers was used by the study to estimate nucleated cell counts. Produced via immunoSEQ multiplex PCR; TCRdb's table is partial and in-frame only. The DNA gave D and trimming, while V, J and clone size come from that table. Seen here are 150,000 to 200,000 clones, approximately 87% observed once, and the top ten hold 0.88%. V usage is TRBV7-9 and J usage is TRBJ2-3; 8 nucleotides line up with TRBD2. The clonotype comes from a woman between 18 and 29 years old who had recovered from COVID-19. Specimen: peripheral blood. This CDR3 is CASREGGPFGTQYF. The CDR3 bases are TGTGCCAGCCGGGAGGGCGGGCCCTTTGGTACGCAGTATTTT.